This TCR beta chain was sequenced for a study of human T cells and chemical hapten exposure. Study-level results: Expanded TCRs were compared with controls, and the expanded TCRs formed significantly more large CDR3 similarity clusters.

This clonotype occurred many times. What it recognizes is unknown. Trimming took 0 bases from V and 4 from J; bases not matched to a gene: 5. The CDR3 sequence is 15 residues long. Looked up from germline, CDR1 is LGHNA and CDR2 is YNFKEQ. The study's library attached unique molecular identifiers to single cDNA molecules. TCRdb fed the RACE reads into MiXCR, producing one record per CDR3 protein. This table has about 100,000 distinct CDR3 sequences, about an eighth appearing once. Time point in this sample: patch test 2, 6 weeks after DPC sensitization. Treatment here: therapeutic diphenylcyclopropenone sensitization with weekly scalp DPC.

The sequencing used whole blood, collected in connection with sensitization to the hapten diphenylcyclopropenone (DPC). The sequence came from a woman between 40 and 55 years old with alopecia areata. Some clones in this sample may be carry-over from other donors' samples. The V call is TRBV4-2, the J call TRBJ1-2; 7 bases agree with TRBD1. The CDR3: CASSQESGTAYGYTF. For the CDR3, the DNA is TGTGCCAGCAGCCAAGAGAGCGGGACAGCCTATGGCTACACCTTC.